A selection of T cell receptor beta chains follows, all from one sample in a study of OX40 agonist ivuxolimab in advanced cancers. The assay was immunoSEQ multiplex PCR, and TCRdb's table has in-frame clones only and misses some. The sample yields 50,000 or so clones, 79% seen once. This sample comprised CD4+ or CD8+ T cells sorted from blood, obtained in a trial of the OX40 agonist ivuxolimab. The receptors were sampled from an adult with an advanced solid tumor such as melanoma, head and neck, liver or kidney cancer. Each CDR3 is given with its conserved first and last residue. The D gene is left open where the match is weak. Part of the rows lack a size; the others show once, few, many or a class for expanded clones.

-	TRBV6-1	14	TRBJ2-6	-	CASRPDSGANVLTF	TGTGCCAGCAGACCGGACTCTGGGGCCAACGTCCTGACTTTC
-	TRBV4-3	14	TRBJ2-3	-	CASSQGESPDTQYF	TGCGCCAGCAGCCAAGGTGAAAGCCCAGATACGCAGTATTTT
-	TRBV4-1	14	TRBJ2-7	-	CASSQDENRAEQYF	TGCGCCAGCAGCCAAGATGAGAACAGGGCCGAGCAGTACTTC
-	TRBV29-1	14	TRBJ1-6	TRBD1	CSAIEQGSGSPLHF	TGCAGCGCCATAGAACAGGGGAGCGGTTCACCCCTCCACTTT
-	TRBV7-9	14	TRBJ2-5	-	CASSLVGRRETQYF	TGTGCCAGCAGCTTAGTTGGGAGGCGAGAGACCCAGTACTTC
-	TRBV19	13	TRBJ1-5	TRBD1	CASSWTGPQPQHF	TGTGCCAGTAGCTGGACAGGACCACAGCCCCAGCATTTT
-	TRBV7-8	15	TRBJ1-1	TRBD1	CASSLMTGLNTEAFF	TGTGCCAGCAGCTTAATGACAGGGTTGAACACTGAAGCTTTCTTT
medium-sized	TRBV4-2	17	TRBJ1-3	-	CASSQVGETSVGNTIYF	TGTGCCAGCAGCCAAGTAGGCGAGACGTCTGTCGGAAACACCATATATTTT
-	TRBV2	13	TRBJ2-2	-	CASRGEFTGELFF	TGTGCCAGCAGAGGGGAGTTCACCGGGGAGCTGTTTTTT
-	TRBV5-1	13	TRBJ2-3	-	CASSVDHTDTQYF	TGCGCCAGCAGCGTGGACCATACAGATACGCAGTATTTT
few	TRBV5-1	14	TRBJ1-1	-	CASSLNGGNTEAFF	TGCGCCAGCAGCTTGAACGGGGGGAACACTGAAGCTTTCTTT
-	TRBV18	14	TRBJ2-7	-	CASSPSRIPYEQYF	TGTGCCAGCTCACCGTCGAGGATACCCTACGAGCAGTACTTC
-	TRBV21-1	17	TRBJ1-1	-	CASSKQRAVPIPSEAFF	TGTGCCAGCAGCAAGCAGCGGGCAGTACCTATCCCCAGTGAAGCTTTCTTT
-	TRBV19	16	TRBJ2-2	TRBD1	CASTNHRGPGNGELFF	TGTGCCAGTACCAATCACAGGGGGCCCGGGAACGGGGAGCTGTTTTTT
few	TRBV27	15	TRBJ2-1	-	CASSLTGQNFNEQFF	TGTGCCAGTTCTTTAACCGGACAGAATTTCAATGAGCAGTTCTTC
-	TRBV6-5	16	TRBJ1-2	TRBD1	CASSFRGDRSFYGYTF	TGTGCCAGCAGTTTCCGGGGGGACAGGAGTTTCTATGGCTACACCTTC
-	TRBV15	18	TRBJ2-3	TRBD2	CATSRGTSGRKSTDTQYF	TGTGCCACCAGCAGAGGGACTAGCGGGAGGAAAAGCACAGATACGCAGTATTTT
-	TRBV7-3	16	TRBJ1-1	TRBD1	CASSSSTGTGITEAFF	TGTGCCAGCAGCTCTTCAACCGGGACAGGGATCACTGAAGCTTTCTTT
-	TRBV30	13	TRBJ1-1	-	CAWGHRGNGEAFF	TGTGCCTGGGGCCACCGGGGGAACGGTGAAGCTTTCTTT
-	TRBV9	15	TRBJ2-2	-	CASSFRDTNTGELFF	TGTGCCAGCAGCTTCCGGGACACAAACACCGGGGAGCTGTTTTTT
once	TRBV9	18	TRBJ2-6	-	CASSVAGGGAFGANVLTF	TGTGCCAGCAGCGTAGCCGGTGGGGGGGCTTTTGGGGCCAACGTCCTGACTTTC
once	TRBV27	14	TRBJ1-2	-	CASSLKGEGYGYTF	TGTGCCAGCAGTTTAAAGGGAGAAGGCTATGGCTACACCTTC
-	TRBV5-5	15	TRBJ1-6	-	CASSLASQGDSPLHF	TGTGCCAGCAGCTTGGCCTCACAGGGAGATTCACCCCTCCACTTT
-	TRBV9	15	TRBJ1-2	-	CASSVSSGFHYGYTF	TGTGCCAGCAGCGTAAGCAGCGGATTCCACTATGGCTACACCTTC
-	TRBV7-8	16	TRBJ2-3	TRBD1	CASRAGTGKVTDTQYF	TGTGCCAGCAGAGCCGGGACAGGGAAGGTCACAGATACGCAGTATTTT
-	TRBV2	13	TRBJ2-5	TRBD1	CASSPDRVETQYF	TGTGCCAGCAGTCCGGACAGGGTAGAGACCCAGTACTTC
-	TRBV6-6	16	TRBJ2-5	TRBD1	CASSYPGQGGIETQYF	TGTGCCAGCAGTTATCCGGGACAGGGGGGCATAGAGACCCAGTACTTC
-	TRBV4-1	16	TRBJ1-4	-	CASSQDLSGSREKLFF	TGCGCCAGCAGCCAAGATCTGTCAGGGTCTCGAGAAAAACTGTTTTTT
once	TRBV2	15	TRBJ2-1	TRBD2	CASRVEGGPYNEQFF	TGTGCCAGCAGGGTTGAGGGAGGGCCATACAATGAGCAGTTCTTC
-	TRBV28	17	TRBJ2-2	-	CASSPAPGTTNTGELFF	TGTGCCAGCAGCCCAGCTCCCGGGACAACTAACACCGGGGAGCTGTTTTTT
few	TRBV2	14	TRBJ2-1	-	CASSDRSSYNEQFF	TGTGCCAGCAGTGACAGATCCTCCTACAATGAGCAGTTCTTC
few	TRBV2	13	TRBJ1-2	-	CASTPGAHYGYTF	TGTGCCAGCACGCCCGGGGCTCACTATGGCTACACCTTC
-	TRBV10-3	12	TRBJ1-1	-	CAISALNTEAFF	TGTGCCATCAGTGCTTTGAACACTGAAGCTTTCTTT
-	TRBV14	16	TRBJ1-1	-	CASSRRPGHWGTEAFF	TGTGCCAGCAGCCGGAGGCCCGGCCATTGGGGCACTGAAGCTTTCTTT
-	TRBV6-1	15	TRBJ1-5	TRBD1	CASSLRTGDSQPQHF	TGTGCCAGCAGTTTACGGACAGGGGACAGTCAGCCCCAGCATTTT
-	TRBV6-5	15	TRBJ2-7	TRBD1	CASRGEGATDYEQYF	TGTGCCAGCAGGGGTGAGGGGGCCACAGACTACGAGCAGTACTTC
-	TRBV9	14	TRBJ2-4	TRBD1	CASSPGDSVDIQYF	TGTGCCAGCTCCCCCGGGGACAGCGTGGACATTCAGTACTTC
-	TRBV5-8	15	TRBJ2-7	TRBD1	CASSLRQGIATEQYF	TGTGCCAGCAGCTTGCGACAGGGGATCGCTACAGAGCAGTACTTC
once	TRBV6-5	15	TRBJ1-1	-	CASSYPGGGNTEAFF	TGTGCCAGCAGTTACCCCGGGGGGGGGAACACTGAAGCTTTCTTT
-	TRBV7-6	15	TRBJ2-1	-	CASSLLGERANEQFF	TGTGCCAGCAGCCTCTTAGGGGAGAGGGCCAATGAGCAGTTCTTC
-	TRBV5-1	16	TRBJ2-2	TRBD1	CASSLGDRLNTGELFF	TGCGCCAGCAGCTTGGGGGACAGACTCAACACCGGGGAGCTGTTTTTT
-	TRBV5-1	13	TRBJ1-2	TRBD1	CASGFGTGGGYTF	TGCGCCAGCGGATTCGGGACAGGAGGCGGCTACACCTTC
once	TRBV2	10	TRBJ2-7	-	CASRGYEQYF	TGTGCCAGCAGGGGCTACGAGCAGTACTTC
-	TRBV5-1	15	TRBJ1-2	-	CASSLDPGPADGYTF	TGCGCCAGCAGCTTGGATCCCGGCCCGGCGGATGGCTACACCTTC
few	TRBV19	12	TRBJ1-5	-	CASSTTKSAQHF	TGTGCCAGTAGTACTACTAAATCGGCCCAGCATTTT